The rows below give T cell receptor beta chains drawn from one sample of a study of beta chain features in type 1 diabetes. Libraries were prepared by immunoSEQ multiplex PCR; TCRdb keeps only in-frame clonotypes and omits some of them. The sample has about 110,000 clones, approximately 37% seen once. Material: stem cell memory CD4+ T cells from blood. The receptors derive from a woman in her late teens or twenties in good health. Both conserved end residues are part of each CDR3. D genes are given only for firm matches. Where a row states a size, it is once, few, many or the class of an expanded clone; other rows omit it.

D: .
V: TRBV4-2
size: .
J: TRBJ2-2
DNA: TGTGCCAGCAGCCAAGATCTCGGGAGCGCAGGTCTTATTAACACCGGGGAGCTGTTTTTT
CDR3: CASSQDLGSAGLINTGELFF

D: TRBD2
V: TRBV7-2
size: .
J: TRBJ2-1
DNA: TGTGCCAGCAGCTTCCAAAGCGGGGATGGGCTCAATGAGCAGTTCTTC
CDR3: CASSFQSGDGLNEQFF

D: .
V: TRBV28
size: .
J: TRBJ1-2
DNA: TGTGCCAGCAGCCCCCCCCAAGGGGCCTATGGCTACACCTTC
CDR3: CASSPPQGAYGYTF

D: .
V: TRBV6-1
size: .
J: TRBJ2-7
DNA: TGTGCCAGCTCGGACAGTTCCTACGAGCAGTACTTC
CDR3: CASSDSSYEQYF

D: .
V: TRBV7-6
size: .
J: TRBJ2-1
DNA: TGTGCCAGCAGCTCCAGGGGCTTTAGTTACAATGAGCAGTTCTTC
CDR3: CASSSRGFSYNEQFF

D: TRBD1
V: TRBV25-1
size: few
J: TRBJ2-7
DNA: TGTGCGAGCCGGGACAGGGGGACCTACGAGCAGTACTTC
CDR3: CASRDRGTYEQYF

D: .
V: TRBV28
size: few
J: TRBJ2-4
DNA: TGTGCCAGCAGGGGGTGGACCACAGGAGAAAACATTCAGTACTTC
CDR3: CASRGWTTGENIQYF

D: .
V: TRBV27
size: .
J: TRBJ2-1
DNA: TGTGCCAGCAGTTCCCCGGGCCGGTCACTCTGGGAGGAGCAGTTCTTC
CDR3: CASSSPGRSLWEEQFF

D: TRBD2
V: TRBV4-2
size: .
J: TRBJ2-7
DNA: TGTGCCAGCAGCCGTCGTCCGGGACTAGCGTCAGTAGCCTACGAGCAGTACTTC
CDR3: CASSRRPGLASVAYEQYF

D: TRBD1
V: TRBV28
size: .
J: TRBJ1-2
DNA: TGTGCCAGCAGGGGGACAGGGATTAACTATGGCTACACCTTC
CDR3: CASRGTGINYGYTF

D: TRBD2
V: TRBV9
size: .
J: TRBJ2-1
DNA: TGTGCCAGCAGCGGACTAGCGGGAGTAAATAATGAGCAGTTCTTC
CDR3: CASSGLAGVNNEQFF